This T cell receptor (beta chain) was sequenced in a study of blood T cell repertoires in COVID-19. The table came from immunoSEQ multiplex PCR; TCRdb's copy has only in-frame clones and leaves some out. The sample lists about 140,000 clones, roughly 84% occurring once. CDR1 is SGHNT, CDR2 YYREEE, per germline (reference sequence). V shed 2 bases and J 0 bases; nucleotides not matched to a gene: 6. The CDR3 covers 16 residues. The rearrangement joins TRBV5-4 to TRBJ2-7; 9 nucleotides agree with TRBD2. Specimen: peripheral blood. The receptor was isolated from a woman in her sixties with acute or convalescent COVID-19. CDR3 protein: CASSFLAGGSSYEQYF. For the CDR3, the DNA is TGTGCCAGCAGCTTTTTGGCGGGGGGGAGCTCCTACGAGCAGTACTTC.